This TCR beta chain was sequenced in a study of cytomegalovirus exposure and HLA in healthy donors. Whole-study findings and limits: An analysis done earlier found most TCR beta V segments productive about 87% or about 30% of the time. Immune exposure information comprised only CMV serostatus. Researchers catalogued some 160 TCR beta chains as cytomegalovirus-associated. Presence/absence results assume similar sequencing depth per donor, which may not hold.

To note about this clone: Its antigen remains unidentified.

PCR used 60 Vbeta primers and 13 Jbeta primers. Profiling relied on immunoSEQ multiplex PCR, and the TCRdb table lists in-frame clones only, not all of them. This repertoire shows more than 90,000 clones, 74% found once; its top ten account for roughly 12%. Germline V gives CDR1 SSHAT, CDR2 FNYEAQ (reference sequence). V lost 3 bases and J lost 2; bases outside the gene matches: 9. CDR3 size: 16 residues. Sequencing was done on a sample of PBMCs. This chain uses TRBV7-7 with TRBJ2-5; 7 positions agree with TRBD2. This clonotype was obtained from a woman between 50 and 59 years old in good health and CMV-seropositive. The CDR3 sequence: CASSFGGGTLQETQYF. CDR3 nucleotides: TGTGCCAGCAGCTTTGGGGGGGGGACGTTACAAGAGACCCAGTACTTC.